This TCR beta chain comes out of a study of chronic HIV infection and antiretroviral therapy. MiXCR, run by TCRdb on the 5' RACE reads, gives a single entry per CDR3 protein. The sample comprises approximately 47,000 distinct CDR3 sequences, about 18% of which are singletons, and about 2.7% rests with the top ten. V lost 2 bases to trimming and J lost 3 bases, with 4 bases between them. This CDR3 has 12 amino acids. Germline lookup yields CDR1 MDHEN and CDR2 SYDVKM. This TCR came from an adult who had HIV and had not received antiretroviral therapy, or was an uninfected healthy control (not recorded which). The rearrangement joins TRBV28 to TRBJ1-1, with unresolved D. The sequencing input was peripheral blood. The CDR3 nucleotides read TGTGCCAGCAGTTTACCCTACACTGAAGCTTTCTTT. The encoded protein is CASSLPYTEAFF.